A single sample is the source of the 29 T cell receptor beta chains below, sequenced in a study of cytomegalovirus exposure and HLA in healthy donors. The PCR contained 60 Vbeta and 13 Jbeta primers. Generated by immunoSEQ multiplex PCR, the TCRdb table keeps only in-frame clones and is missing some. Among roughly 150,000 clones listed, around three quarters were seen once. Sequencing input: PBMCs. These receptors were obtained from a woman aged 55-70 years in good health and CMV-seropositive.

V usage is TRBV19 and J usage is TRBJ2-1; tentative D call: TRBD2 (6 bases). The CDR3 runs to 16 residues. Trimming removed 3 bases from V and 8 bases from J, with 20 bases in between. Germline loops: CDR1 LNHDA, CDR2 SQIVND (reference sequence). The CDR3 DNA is TGTGCCAGTAGTATTTGGGGGACCCTACGGAGGGATGAGCAGTTCTTC. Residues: CASSIWGTLRRDEQFF.

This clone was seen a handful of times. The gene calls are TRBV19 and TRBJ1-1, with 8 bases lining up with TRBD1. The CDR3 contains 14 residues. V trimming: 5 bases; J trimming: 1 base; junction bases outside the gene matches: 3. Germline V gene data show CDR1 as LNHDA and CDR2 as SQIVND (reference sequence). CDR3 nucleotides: TGTGCCAGTAGTCTGGGACAGGAGAACACTGAAGCTTTCTTT. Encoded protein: CASSLGQENTEAFF.

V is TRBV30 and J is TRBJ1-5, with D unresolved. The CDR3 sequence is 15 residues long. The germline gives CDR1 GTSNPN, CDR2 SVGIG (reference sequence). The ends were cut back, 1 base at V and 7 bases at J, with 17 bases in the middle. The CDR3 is CAWSAQPGPGQPQHF. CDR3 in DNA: TGTGCCTGGAGTGCCCAGCCGGGTCCTGGGCAGCCCCAGCATTTT.

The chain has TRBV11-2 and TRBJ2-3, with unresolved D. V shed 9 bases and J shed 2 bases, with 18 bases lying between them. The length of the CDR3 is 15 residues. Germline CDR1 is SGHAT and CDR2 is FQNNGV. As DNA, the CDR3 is TGTGCCAGTAGACGTATTCGCGGCGACACAGATACGCAGTATTTT. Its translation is CASRRIRGDTDTQYF.

CDR3 DNA sequence: TGTGCCAGCAGTACCCCGCGAGGGAGAGGCACAGATACGCAGTATTTT. It translates to CASSTPRGRGTDTQYF. The rearrangement joins TRBV27 to TRBJ2-3; tentatively, D is TRBD2 (5 bases). This CDR3 is built from 16 residues. Trimming cost V 5 bases and J 1 base, with 16 bases left between them. Germline V gene data show CDR1 as MNHEY and CDR2 as SMNVEV (reference sequence).

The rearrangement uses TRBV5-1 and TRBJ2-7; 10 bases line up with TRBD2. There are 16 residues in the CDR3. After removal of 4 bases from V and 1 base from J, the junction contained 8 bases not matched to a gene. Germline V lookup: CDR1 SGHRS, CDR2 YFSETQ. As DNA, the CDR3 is TGCGCCAGCAGCCCGATAGCGGGAGGCCCATCCTACGAGCAGTACTTC. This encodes CASSPIAGGPSYEQYF.

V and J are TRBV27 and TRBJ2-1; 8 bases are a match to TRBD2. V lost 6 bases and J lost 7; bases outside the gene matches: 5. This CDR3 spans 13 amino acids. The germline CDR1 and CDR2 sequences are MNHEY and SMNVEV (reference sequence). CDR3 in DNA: TGTGCCAGCAGCCCGGGGGGGGTTAATGAGCAGTTCTTC. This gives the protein CASSPGGVNEQFF.

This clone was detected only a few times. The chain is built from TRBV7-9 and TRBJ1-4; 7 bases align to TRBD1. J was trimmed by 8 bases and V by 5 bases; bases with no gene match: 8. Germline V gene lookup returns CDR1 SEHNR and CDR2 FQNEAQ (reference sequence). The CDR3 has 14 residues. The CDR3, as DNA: TGTGCCAGCAGCCATTTTCAGGGGGGAGAAAAACTGTTTTTT. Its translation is CASSHFQGGEKLFF. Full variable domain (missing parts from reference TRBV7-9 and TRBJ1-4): DTGVSQNPRHKITKRGQNVTFRCDPISEHNRLYWYRQTLGQGPEFLTYFQNEAQLEKSRLLSDRFSAERPKGSFSTLEIQRTEQGDSAMYLCASSHFQGGEKLFFGSGTQLSVL.

The CDR3 reads CASSVGDSPNYGYTF. CDR3 coding DNA: TGTGCCAGCAGCGTAGGTGACAGTCCTAACTATGGCTACACCTTC. V usage is TRBV9 and J usage is TRBJ1-2; a weak D match, TRBD1 (5 bases). This CDR3 comprises 15 residues. Looked up from germline, CDR1 is SGDLS and CDR2 is YYNGEE. V was pared by 0 bases and J by 0 bases, with 9 bases between.

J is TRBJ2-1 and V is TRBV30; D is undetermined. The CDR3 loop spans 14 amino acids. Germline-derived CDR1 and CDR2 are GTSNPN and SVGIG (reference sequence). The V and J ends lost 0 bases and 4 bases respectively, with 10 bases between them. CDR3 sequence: CAWSVRRGYNEQFF. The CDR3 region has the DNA TGTGCCTGGAGTGTACGTCGAGGTTACAATGAGCAGTTCTTC.

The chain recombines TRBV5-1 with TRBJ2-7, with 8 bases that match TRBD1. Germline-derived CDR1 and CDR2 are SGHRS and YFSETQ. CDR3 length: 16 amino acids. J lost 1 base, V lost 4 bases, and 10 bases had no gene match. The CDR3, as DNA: TGCGCCAGCAGCCGAACACCCCGACAGGGGTCCTACGAGCAGTACTTC. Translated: CASSRTPRQGSYEQYF.

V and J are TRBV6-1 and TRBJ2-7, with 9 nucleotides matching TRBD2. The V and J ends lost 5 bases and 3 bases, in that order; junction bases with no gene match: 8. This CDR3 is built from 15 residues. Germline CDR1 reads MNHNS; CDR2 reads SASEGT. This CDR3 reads CASSKIAGEGYEQYF. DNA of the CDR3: TGTGCCAGCAGTAAAATAGCGGGAGAAGGCTACGAGCAGTACTTC.

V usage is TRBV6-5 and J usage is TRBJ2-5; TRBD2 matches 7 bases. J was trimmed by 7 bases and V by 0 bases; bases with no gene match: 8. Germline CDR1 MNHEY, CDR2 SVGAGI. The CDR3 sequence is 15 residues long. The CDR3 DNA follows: TGTGCCAGCAGTTACTCGGGCGGGGAGGGTGGGACCCAGTACTTC. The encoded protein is CASSYSGGEGGTQYF.

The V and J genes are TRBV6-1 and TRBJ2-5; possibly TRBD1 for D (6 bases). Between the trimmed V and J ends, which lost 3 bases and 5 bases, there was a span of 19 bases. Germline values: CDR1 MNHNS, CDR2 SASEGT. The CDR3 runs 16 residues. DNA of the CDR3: TGTGCCAGCAGTGATCGGACGGTAGGGACAAGGGAGACCCAGTACTTC. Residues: CASSDRTVGTRETQYF.

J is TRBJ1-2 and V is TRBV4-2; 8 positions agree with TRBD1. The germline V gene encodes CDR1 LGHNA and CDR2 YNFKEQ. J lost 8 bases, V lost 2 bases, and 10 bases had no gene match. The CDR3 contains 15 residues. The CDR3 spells CASSQIETGVRGYTF. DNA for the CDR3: TGTGCCAGCAGCCAAATCGAGACAGGGGTGAGAGGCTACACCTTC.

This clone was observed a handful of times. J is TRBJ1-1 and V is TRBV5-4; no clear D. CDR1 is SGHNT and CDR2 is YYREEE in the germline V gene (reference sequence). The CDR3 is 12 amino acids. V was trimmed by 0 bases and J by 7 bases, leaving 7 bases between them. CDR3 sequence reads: CASSLALNEAFF. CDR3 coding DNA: TGTGCCAGCAGCTTGGCCCTAAATGAAGCTTTCTTT.

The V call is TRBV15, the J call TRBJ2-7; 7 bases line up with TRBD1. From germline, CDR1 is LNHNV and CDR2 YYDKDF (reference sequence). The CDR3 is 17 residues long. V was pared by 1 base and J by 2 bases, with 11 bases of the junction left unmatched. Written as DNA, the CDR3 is TGTGCCACCAGCAGAGTACCCGGGACAGTGGGCGCCTACGAGCAGTACTTC. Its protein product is CATSRVPGTVGAYEQYF.

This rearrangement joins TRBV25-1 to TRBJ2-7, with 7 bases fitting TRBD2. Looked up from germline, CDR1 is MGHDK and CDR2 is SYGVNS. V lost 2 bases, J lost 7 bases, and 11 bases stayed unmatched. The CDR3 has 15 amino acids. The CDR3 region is CASSERGGGPREQYF. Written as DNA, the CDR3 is TGTGCCAGCAGTGAACGCGGGGGAGGGCCGAGGGAGCAGTACTTC.

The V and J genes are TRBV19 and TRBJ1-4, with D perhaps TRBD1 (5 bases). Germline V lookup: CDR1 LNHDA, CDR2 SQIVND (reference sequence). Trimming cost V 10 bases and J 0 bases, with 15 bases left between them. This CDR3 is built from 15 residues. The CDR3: CATSSQGTTNEKLFF. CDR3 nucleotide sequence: TGTGCCACCTCAAGCCAGGGAACAACTAATGAAAAACTGTTTTTT.

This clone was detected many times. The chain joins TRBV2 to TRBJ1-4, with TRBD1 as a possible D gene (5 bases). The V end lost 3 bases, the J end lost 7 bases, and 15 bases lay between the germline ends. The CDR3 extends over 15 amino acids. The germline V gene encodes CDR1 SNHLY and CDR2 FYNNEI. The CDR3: CASSDRQGLAEKLFF. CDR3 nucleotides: TGTGCCAGCAGTGATCGCCAGGGTTTGGCTGAAAAACTGTTTTTT.

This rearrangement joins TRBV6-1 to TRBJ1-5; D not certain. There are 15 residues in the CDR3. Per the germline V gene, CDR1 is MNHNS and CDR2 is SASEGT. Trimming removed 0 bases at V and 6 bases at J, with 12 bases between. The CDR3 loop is CASSEAPGGGQPQHF. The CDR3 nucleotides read TGTGCCAGCAGTGAAGCTCCGGGAGGTGGTCAGCCCCAGCATTTT.

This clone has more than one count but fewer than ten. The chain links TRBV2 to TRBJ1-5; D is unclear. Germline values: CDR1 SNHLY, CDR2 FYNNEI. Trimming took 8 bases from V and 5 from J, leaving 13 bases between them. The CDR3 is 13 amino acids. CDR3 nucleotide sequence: TGTGCCAGCGCCGTTCGAGAGGATCAGCCCCAGCATTTT. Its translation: CASAVREDQPQHF.

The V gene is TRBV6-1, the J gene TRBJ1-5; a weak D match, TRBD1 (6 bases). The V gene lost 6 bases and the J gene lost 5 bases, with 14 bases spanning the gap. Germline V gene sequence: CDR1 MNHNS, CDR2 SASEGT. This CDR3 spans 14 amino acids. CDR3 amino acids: CASRTGGYHQPQHF. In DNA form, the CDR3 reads TGTGCCAGCAGGACAGGCGGGTATCATCAGCCCCAGCATTTT.

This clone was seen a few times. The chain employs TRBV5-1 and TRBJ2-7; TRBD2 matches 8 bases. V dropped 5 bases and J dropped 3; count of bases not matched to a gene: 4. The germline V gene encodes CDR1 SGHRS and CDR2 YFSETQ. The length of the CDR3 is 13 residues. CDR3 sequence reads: CASREAGGYEQYF. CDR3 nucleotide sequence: TGCGCCAGCAGGGAGGCGGGGGGCTACGAGCAGTACTTC.

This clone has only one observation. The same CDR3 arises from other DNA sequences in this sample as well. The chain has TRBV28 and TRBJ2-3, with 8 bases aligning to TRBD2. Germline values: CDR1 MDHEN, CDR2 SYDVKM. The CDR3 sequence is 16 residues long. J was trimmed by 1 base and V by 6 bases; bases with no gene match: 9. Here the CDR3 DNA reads TGTGCCAGCAGCTCCGCCAGAGCGGGGGGCACAGATACGCAGTATTTT. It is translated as CASSSARAGGTDTQYF.

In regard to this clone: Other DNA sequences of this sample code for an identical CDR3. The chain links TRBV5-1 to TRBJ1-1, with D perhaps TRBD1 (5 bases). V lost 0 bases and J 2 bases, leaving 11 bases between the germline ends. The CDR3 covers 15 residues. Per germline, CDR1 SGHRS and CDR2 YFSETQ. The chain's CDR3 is CASSLGGTANTEAFF. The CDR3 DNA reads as TGCGCCAGCAGCTTGGGAGGGACTGCAAACACTGAAGCTTTCTTT.

The CDR3 loop reads CASSVHRGPTDTQYF. CDR3 DNA: TGTGCCAGCAGTGTCCACAGGGGGCCCACAGATACGCAGTATTTT. The genes are TRBV2 and TRBJ2-3; 9 bases align to TRBD1. The CDR3 covers 15 residues. The V gene's germline CDR1 is SNHLY and CDR2 FYNNEI. V shed 4 bases and J 2 bases; nucleotides not matched to a gene: 4.

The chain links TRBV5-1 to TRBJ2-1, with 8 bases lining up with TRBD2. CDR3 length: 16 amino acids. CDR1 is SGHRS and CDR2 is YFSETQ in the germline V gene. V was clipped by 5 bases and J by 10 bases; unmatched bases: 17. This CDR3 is CASRFPTGGTTGEQFF. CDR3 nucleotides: TGCGCCAGCAGATTCCCGACGGGGGGGACCACTGGAGAGCAGTTCTTC. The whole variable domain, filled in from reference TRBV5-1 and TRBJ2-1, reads KAGVTQTPRYLIKTRGQQVTLSCSPISGHRSVSWYQQTPGQGLQFLFEYFSETQRNKGNFPGRFSGRQFSNSRSEMNVSTLELGDSALYLCASRFPTGGTTGEQFFGPGTRLTVL.

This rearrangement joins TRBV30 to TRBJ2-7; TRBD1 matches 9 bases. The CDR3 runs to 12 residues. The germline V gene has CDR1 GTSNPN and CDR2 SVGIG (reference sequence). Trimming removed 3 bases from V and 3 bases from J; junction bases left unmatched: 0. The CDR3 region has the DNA TGTGCCTGGAGGACAGGGGGCTACGAGCAGTACTTC. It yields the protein CAWRTGGYEQYF.